The clone carrying this T cell receptor (beta chain) was found once. Its cognate antigen is unknown. The CDR3 totals 18 residues. With V trimmed by 5 bases and J by 5 bases, 14 bases remained unmatched. Germline values: CDR1 SGHVS, CDR2 FNYEAQ. The table came from immunoSEQ multiplex PCR; TCRdb's copy has only in-frame clones and leaves some out. The sample lists approximately 94,000 clones, 88% seen once, with about 2% in the top ten. The data are from a study of T cell responses to AZD1222 COVID-19 vaccine. About the research overall: Second-dose groups at about 4 or about 12 weeks were pooled.

Overall study findings and caveats: Clonal diversity was possibly underestimated; the donors were predominantly white British and more often female. Repertoire sampling occurred only after the peak T cell response.

This receptor was identified in an adult in good health. Sequenced here: peripheral blood, sampled on day 0 of AZD1222 vaccination. The J gene is TRBJ2-5, the V gene TRBV7-6; TRBD2 matches 13 bases. The CDR3 here is CASSPRPGTSGIGETQYF. The CDR3 DNA reads as TGTGCCAGCAGCCCAAGACCCGGGACTAGCGGGATAGGGGAGACCCAGTACTTC.